The sequence of this T cell receptor (beta chain) was determined in a study of T-cell memory formation after mild COVID-19. Study information: TCR clusters were largely donor specific.

Whole-study results and caveats: Pre-infection memory showed some responding clones, and this suggested that cross-reactive memory joined. The authors did not confirm SARS-CoV-2 specificity of second-wave clones peaking day 37.

Constant-segment primers and 5'RACE yielded cDNA libraries for TCR alpha and TCR beta, each carrying sample barcodes and UMIs. TCRdb processed the 5' RACE reads anew with MiXCR; each CDR3 protein has one entry. Of nearly 350,000 distinct CDR3 sequences in the sample, roughly 13% are singletons; the top ten hold over 20%. The sample holds a few counts of this clonotype. The target antigen is unknown. Sequencing was carried out using PBMCs or a T cell subset sorted from them (not recorded which). This clonotype was obtained from a young man who had mild COVID-19 (a few samples of this study predate the infection). Cell type and time point are not known.

The CDR3 sequence: CASSIHAGSSYEQYF. The CDR3 DNA reads TGTGCCAGTAGTATTCACGCGGGGAGCTCCTACGAGCAGTACTTC. The J gene is TRBJ2-7, the V gene TRBV19; the D gene is possibly TRBD2 (6 bases). The CDR3 runs 15 residues. Trimming shortened V by 3 bases and J by 0 bases, and 12 bases separated the two germline ends. Germline lookup yields CDR1 LNHDA and CDR2 SQIVND (reference sequence).